Listed below are T cell receptor beta chains from one sample, sequenced in a study of glioma-infiltrating T cells. TCRdb used MiXCR to reprocess the multiplex PCR reads, holding one entry per CDR3 protein. The sample comprises 100,000 to 150,000 distinct CDR3 sequences, roughly 25% of which are singletons, and roughly 15% rests with the top ten. Source material: glioma tissue, nonneoplastic brain tissue, or PBMCs (not recorded which). The receptor source for this set is a human donor with low-grade glioma or glioblastoma, undergoing nonglioma brain surgery, or in good health (not recorded which). Each CDR3 is given with its conserved first and last residue. The D gene is left open where the match is weak. Clone size is shown for a subset of rows, as once, few, many or a class of expanded clone.

>many|TRBJ1-2|-|TRBV4-3
TGCGCCAGCAGCCAAGACCGGGGGGTAGGGCCTTCCTATGGCTACACCTTC
CASSQDRGVGPSYGYTF
>many|TRBJ2-7|TRBD2|TRBV10-3
TGTGCCATCAGTGAGTCGCCTAGCGGGACGGTCGAGCAGTACTTC
CAISESPSGTVEQYF
>many|TRBJ2-5|-|TRBV7-2
TGTGCCAGCAGCTTAGTTTATGGGCAAGAGACCCAGTACTTC
CASSLVYGQETQYF
>many|TRBJ1-3|TRBD1|TRBV7-6
TGTGCCAGCAGCACCTCGGACAGGGGGCTTTACTCTGGAAACACCATATATTTT
CASSTSDRGLYSGNTIYF
>many|TRBJ2-7|TRBD2|TRBV14
TGTGCCAGCAGCCCCCCCGGTAGCGGGAGTTACGAGCAGTACTTC
CASSPPGSGSYEQYF
>few|TRBJ2-7|TRBD1|TRBV4-3
TGCGCCAGCAGCCATTCGACAGGGTCCTCCTACGAGCAGTACTTC
CASSHSTGSSYEQYF
>-|TRBJ2-1|TRBD2|TRBV28
TGTGCCAGCTCTGGCGCTAGCGGGAAGTACAGCTCCTACAATGAGCAGTTCTTC
CASSGASGKYSSYNEQFF
>many|TRBJ1-1|-|TRBV18
TGTGCCAGCCTCCAGGATGTCGACACTGAAGCTTTCTTT
CASLQDVDTEAFF
>many|TRBJ1-2|-|TRBV15
TGTGCCACCAGCACGACCCCCCGTAGAGGCAATTACTATGGCTACACCTTC
CATSTTPRRGNYYGYTF
>few|TRBJ2-3|TRBD1|TRBV12-3/TRBV12-4
TGTGCCACCCAATCCGCCGGGACAGCCTCCACAGATACGCAGTATTTT
CATQSAGTASTDTQYF
>many|TRBJ2-3|TRBD2|TRBV6-6
TGTGCCAGCAGTTACTCTGGGACTAGCGGTACAGATACGCAGTATTTT
CASSYSGTSGTDTQYF
>many|TRBJ2-3|TRBD2|TRBV7-9
TGTGCCAGCAGCTTAGTCACAGCGGGAGTAAATACGCAGTATTTT
CASSLVTAGVNTQYF
>many|TRBJ2-1|TRBD2|TRBV7-2
TGTGCCAGCAGCTCGGGACTAGCGGGAGGGCTCTCCTACAATGAGCAGTTCTTC
CASSSGLAGGLSYNEQFF
>few|TRBJ1-5|TRBD1|TRBV12-3/TRBV12-4
TGTGCCAGCACCCTGGGGACAGGGGTAATTCAGCCCCAGCATTTT
CASTLGTGVIQPQHF
>many|TRBJ2-7|TRBD1|TRBV28
TGTGCCAGCAAACCCGGACAGGGCCGGTACGAGCAGTACTTC
CASKPGQGRYEQYF
>many|TRBJ2-3|TRBD2|TRBV27
TGTGCCAGCAGTTTCCCAACGGGAGGGAACACAGATACGCAGTATTTT
CASSFPTGGNTDTQYF
>-|TRBJ2-7|-|TRBV3-1
TGTGCCAGCAGCCAAGGGTACAACTACGAGCAGTACTTC
CASSQGYNYEQYF
>many|TRBJ2-7|-|TRBV7-2
TGTGCCAGCAGCGTCTCCGACGGCCACGAGCAGTACTTC
CASSVSDGHEQYF
>many|TRBJ2-3|-|TRBV7-9
TGTGCCAGCAGCCCCACAGATACGCAGTATTTT
CASSPTDTQYF
>many|TRBJ2-1|TRBD2|TRBV6-2/TRBV6-3
TGTGCCAGCAGTTACTCAGCCCTAGCGGGGTTAACCCGCTCCTACAATGAGCAGTTCTTC
CASSYSALAGLTRSYNEQFF
>-|TRBJ2-3|-|TRBV7-3
TGTCCCAGCAGCATCACAGATACGCAGTATTTT
CPSSITDTQYF
>once|TRBJ2-3|-|TRBV6-1
TGTGCCAGCAGGATCCAATCATATATGCAGTATTTT
CASRIQSYMQYF
>many|TRBJ1-1|-|TRBV20-1
TGCAGTGCTAGAGACCAACCAGGGGCTTTCTTT
CSARDQPGAFF
>many|TRBJ2-7|TRBD2|TRBV27
TGTGCCAGCAGTACCGGACTAGCTTACGAGCAGTACTTC
CASSTGLAYEQYF
>many|TRBJ2-1|-|TRBV29-1
TGCAGCGTTGTGCGTTTGGGAGAGCAGTTCTTC
CSVVRLGEQFF
>-|TRBJ2-1|TRBD2|TRBV7-8
TGTGCCAGCAGCTTCTTGGCTAGCGGAAACCCTGCGCAGTTCTTC
CASSFLASGNPAQFF
>many|TRBJ2-1|-|TRBV9
TGTGCCAGCAGCGGACCGGGGGGCGGGAGTGAGGATGAGCAGTTCTTC
CASSGPGGGSEDEQFF
>many|TRBJ2-7|-|TRBV7-2
TGTGCCAGCAGCTACGACTCCTACGAGCAGTACTTC
CASSYDSYEQYF
>-|TRBJ2-7|TRBD2|TRBV12-3/TRBV12-4
TGTGCCAGCAGTCTGGGACAGGCAATAGCGGGAGGGCTGAAGGAGAAGTACTTC
CASSLGQAIAGGLKEKYF
>many|TRBJ2-1|TRBD1|TRBV20-1
TGCAGTGCTATAGGACAGGGTACGAATGAGCAGTTCTTC
CSAIGQGTNEQFF
>many|TRBJ2-3|-|TRBV5-1
TGCGCCAGCAGCCAAGGATTCAGCTATCAAGATACGCAGTATTTT
CASSQGFSYQDTQYF
>many|TRBJ1-1|-|TRBV10-3
TGTGCCATCAGTGAGATCGGATACACTGAAGCTTTCTTT
CAISEIGYTEAFF
>many|TRBJ1-1|-|TRBV28
TGTGCCATCCGACTTTCTAGGAATTCGAACACTGAAGCTTTCTTT
CAIRLSRNSNTEAFF
>few|TRBJ2-7|TRBD1|TRBV7-9
TGTGCCAGCAGCCCAGGGACAGTTTTGGACTTC
CASSPGTVLDF
>few|TRBJ2-7|-|TRBV6-1
TGCGCCAGCAGGGACTTGGGGGCCTACGAGCAGTACTTC
CASRDLGAYEQYF
>many|TRBJ2-3|TRBD1|TRBV7-2
TGTGCCAGCAGCCGGACAGGGACGGCAGATACGCAGTATTTT
CASSRTGTADTQYF
>many|TRBJ2-7|TRBD1|TRBV4-2
TGTGCCAGCAGCCAAGAACCCGGGACAGGGGGCTACGAGCAGTACTTC
CASSQEPGTGGYEQYF
>few|TRBJ2-4|TRBD2|TRBV11-2
TGTGCCAGCAGCTGGGGGTGGAGCGGGAAGGGAGGAAACATTCAGTACTTC
CASSWGWSGKGGNIQYF
>-|TRBJ2-1|TRBD2|TRBV2
TGTGCCAGCAGCGCGGGACTAGCGGGCCCCAATGGGCAGTTCTTC
CASSAGLAGPNGQFF
>many|TRBJ2-2|-|TRBV6-2/TRBV6-3
TGTGCCAGCAGTTACTATCACACCGGGGAGCTGTTTTTT
CASSYYHTGELFF